The 29 T cell receptor beta chains in this list originate from one sample, sequenced in a study of blood T cell repertoires in COVID-19. Sequencing was performed with immunoSEQ multiplex PCR; in TCRdb, only in-frame clones are kept and a portion is missing. The table lists 200,000 to 250,000 clones, 75% to 85% of them singletons. The sequenced sample consisted of peripheral blood. The receptor source for this set is a human donor in a cohort sampled during active COVID-19.

The gene calls are TRBV4-3 and TRBJ1-2; 9 bases map to TRBD1. CDR1 and CDR2 (germline): LGHNA, YSLEER. V trimming: 2 bases; J trimming: 8 bases; junction bases outside the gene matches: 3. This CDR3 comprises 13 residues. The CDR3 nucleotides are TGCGCCAGCAGCCAAACGGGACAGGGCGGCTACACCTTC. It is translated as CASSQTGQGGYTF.

The chain joins TRBV9 to TRBJ2-7; D remains unclear. CDR1 is SGDLS, CDR2 YYNGEE, per germline. V gave up 0 bases and J gave up 4 bases, with 14 bases separating them. The CDR3 consists of 15 residues. The CDR3 loop is CASSVGPNPSYEQYF. In DNA, the CDR3 is TGTGCCAGCAGCGTAGGGCCCAACCCTTCTTACGAGCAGTACTTC.

This clone was counted a single time. The chain couples TRBV28 to TRBJ1-3; 8 nucleotides line up with TRBD1. CDR3 length: 15 amino acids. The trim removed 7 bases at V and 2 bases at J, leaving 7 bases unmatched. Germline V gene data show CDR1 as MDHEN and CDR2 as SYDVKM. The CDR3 reads CASTPTGEAGNTIYF. The CDR3 nucleotides are TGTGCCAGCACCCCGACAGGGGAAGCTGGAAACACCATATATTTT.

The chain carries TRBV24-1 and TRBJ2-7, with 10 bases lining up with TRBD1. The junction had 8 bases not matched to a gene; V was cut back by 4 bases and J by 9 bases. The length of the CDR3 is 14 residues. Germline V lookup: CDR1 KGHDR, CDR2 SFDVKD. CDR3 loop: CATSDPGQGWVQYF. CDR3 coding DNA: TGTGCCACCAGTGACCCGGGACAGGGGTGGGTGCAGTACTTC.

This clone has just a few counts. J is TRBJ2-7 and V is TRBV5-1; 7 bases match TRBD1. CDR1 SGHRS and CDR2 YFSETQ come from the germline V gene. Trimming removed 2 bases from V and 7 bases from J; junction bases left unmatched: 9. CDR3 size: 14 residues. CDR3 amino acids: CASSFGTATGEQYF. The CDR3 DNA sequence: TGCGCCAGCAGCTTTGGGACAGCCACCGGTGAGCAGTACTTC. Combining the CDR3 with reference TRBV5-1 and TRBJ2-7 gives the whole variable domain KAGVTQTPRYLIKTRGQQVTLSCSPISGHRSVSWYQQTPGQGLQFLFEYFSETQRNKGNFPGRFSGRQFSNSRSEMNVSTLELGDSALYLCASSFGTATGEQYFGPGTRLTVT.

The CDR3 coding sequence is TGTGCCAGCAGCAAAAACAGGGGCCTGGGGGAGACCCAGTACTTC. Translated, it gives CASSKNRGLGETQYF. The V gene is TRBV5-5, the J gene TRBJ2-5; 7 bases align to TRBD1. This CDR3 has 15 residues. The V gene's germline CDR1 is SGHKS and CDR2 YYEKEE (reference sequence). Unmatched junction bases numbered 11, after V lost 4 bases and J lost 5 bases.

The J gene is TRBJ2-6, the V gene TRBV18; 8 positions match TRBD1. Germline trimming cut 2 bases from V and 0 bases from J; bases unmatched to any gene: 12. The CDR3 consists of 20 residues. CDR1 is KGHSH and CDR2 is LQKENI in the germline V gene. The CDR3 nucleotides are TGTGCCAGCTCACCATTTTTTGGGACAGGCCCCCACTCTGGGGCCAACGTCCTGACTTTC. This sequence encodes CASSPFFGTGPHSGANVLTF.

The chain links TRBV6-4 to TRBJ2-1, with unresolved D. The V gene lost 3 bases and the J gene lost 8 bases, with 5 bases spanning the gap. The CDR3 is 11 amino acids. Germline CDR1 MRHNA, CDR2 SNTAGT. The CDR3 loop is CASSDLDEQFF. The CDR3 region has the DNA TGTGCCAGCAGTGATCTCGATGAGCAGTTCTTC.

CDR3 region: CASSPGLASRYNEQFF. DNA of the CDR3: TGTGCCAGCAGCCCGGGACTAGCGTCGAGGTACAATGAGCAGTTCTTC. This chain connects TRBV4-2 to TRBJ2-1, with 10 bases aligning to TRBD2. Unmatched junction bases numbered 7, after V lost 4 bases and J lost 4 bases. Germline assignment: CDR1 LGHNA and CDR2 YNFKEQ. CDR3 length equals 16 residues.

The rearrangement links TRBV6-6 to TRBJ2-1, with TRBD1 as a possible D gene (6 bases). The CDR3 runs to 15 residues. Germline loops: CDR1 MNHNY, CDR2 SVGAGI (reference sequence). V gave up 3 bases and J gave up 4 bases, with 13 bases separating them. The CDR3 coding sequence is TGTGCCAGCAGTTATGAGAGGGGGTCTTACAATGAGCAGTTCTTC. This sequence encodes CASSYERGSYNEQFF.

The chain is built from TRBV6-5 and TRBJ1-5; 8 nucleotides align to TRBD1. The CDR3 has 14 residues. Per the germline V gene, CDR1 is MNHEY and CDR2 is SVGAGI. Trimming cost V 6 bases and J 7 bases; bases outside gene matches: 8. The CDR3 protein is CASRADRGGQPQHF. The CDR3, as DNA: TGTGCCAGCAGGGCAGACAGGGGAGGACAGCCCCAGCATTTT.

The chain is built from TRBV28 and TRBJ1-5, with D possibly matching TRBD1 (6 bases). CDR3 size: 13 residues. The germline V and J ends were trimmed by 6 bases and 5 bases, with 11 bases remaining between them. Germline-derived CDR1 and CDR2 are MDHEN and SYDVKM. The CDR3, as DNA: TGTGCCAGCAGAAAATCAGGGGATCAGCCCCAGCATTTT. Encoded protein: CASRKSGDQPQHF.

CDR3 coding DNA: TGCGCCAGCAGCCAAGATCCGGGGGGAGGGACATATGGCTACACCTTC. Its translation is CASSQDPGGGTYGYTF. V and J are TRBV4-3 and TRBJ1-2; the D gene is possibly TRBD1 (6 bases). CDR1 is LGHNA and CDR2 is YSLEER in the germline V gene. Between the trimmed V and J ends, which lost 0 bases and 5 bases, there was a span of 16 bases. The CDR3 contains 16 residues.

A note on this clone: Other DNA sequences in the same sample also yield this CDR3. V gene TRBV5-1 combines with J gene TRBJ2-7, with D perhaps TRBD1 (6 bases). Looked up from germline, CDR1 is SGHRS and CDR2 is YFSETQ. The CDR3 runs to 14 residues. Trimming left V 4 bases short and J 0 bases short, with 11 bases between. In DNA, the CDR3 is TGCGCCAGCAGCAGTCGGACAGACTCCTACGAGCAGTACTTC. It codes for CASSSRTDSYEQYF.

The chain links TRBV6-1 to TRBJ2-1; D unclear. The V end was cut by 1 base, the J end by 6 bases, with 10 bases between. The CDR3 is 14 amino acids. Germline CDR1 reads MNHNS; CDR2 reads SASEGT. Here the CDR3 reads CASSEGSRGNEQFF. As DNA, the CDR3 is TGTGCCAGCAGTGAAGGGAGTAGAGGCAATGAGCAGTTCTTC.

This chain's CDR3 is CAIAPFGITDTQYF. CDR3 nucleotide sequence: TGTGCCATCGCTCCTTTCGGGATAACAGATACGCAGTATTTT. This chain uses TRBV6-5 with TRBJ2-3, with D tentatively TRBD2 (5 bases). The V end was cut by 10 bases, the J end by 3 bases, with 17 bases between. There are 14 residues in the CDR3. Per the germline V gene, CDR1 is MNHEY and CDR2 is SVGAGI.

The chain uses TRBV28 and TRBJ1-1; TRBD1 might be the D (6 bases). The CDR3 has 17 residues. Trimming shortened V by 6 bases and J by 3 bases, and 23 bases separated the two germline ends. Germline CDR1 reads MDHEN; CDR2 reads SYDVKM. The CDR3 sequence is CASSNPWGGGGDTEAFF. For the CDR3, the DNA is TGTGCCAGCAGCAACCCGTGGGGGGGCGGGGGTGACACTGAAGCTTTCTTT.

The rearrangement links TRBV7-9 to TRBJ1-2; TRBD1 matches 10 bases. Germline lookup yields CDR1 SEHNR and CDR2 FQNEAQ (reference sequence). This CDR3 has 19 amino acids. Losses at the gene ends were 3 bases for V and 1 base for J; bases not matched to a gene: 14. This chain's CDR3 is CASSFQRFFGTGVNYGYTF. For the CDR3, the DNA is TGTGCCAGCAGCTTCCAGCGTTTTTTTGGGACAGGGGTTAACTATGGCTACACCTTC. The complete variable domain, with remaining parts taken from reference TRBV7-9 and TRBJ1-2, reads DTGVSQNPRHKITKRGQNVTFRCDPISEHNRLYWYRQTLGQGPEFLTYFQNEAQLEKSRLLSDRFSAERPKGSFSTLEIQRTEQGDSAMYLCASSFQRFFGTGVNYGYTFGSGTRLTVV.

The chain is built from TRBV19 and TRBJ1-1; maybe TRBD1 (5 bases). Germline-derived CDR1 and CDR2 are LNHDA and SQIVND (reference sequence). V was pared by 5 bases and J by 1 base, with 11 bases between. The CDR3 has 14 amino acids. The CDR3 nucleotides read TGTGCCAGTAGTGCGGTGGGGGGGAACACTGAAGCTTTCTTT. Protein product: CASSAVGGNTEAFF.

This clone was observed at least ten times. This sequence joins TRBV5-4 and TRBJ2-3; TRBD1 is a possible D gene (6 bases). CDR3 length equals 16 residues. Trimming removed 5 bases from V and 2 bases from J, with 18 bases in between. Per the germline V gene, CDR1 is SGHNT and CDR2 is YYREEE (reference sequence). Here the CDR3 reads CASSPTPGQLTDTQYF. The CDR3 DNA reads as TGTGCCAGCAGTCCTACCCCAGGACAGCTCACAGATACGCAGTATTTT.

The chain carries TRBV2 and TRBJ1-2, with 9 bases identical to TRBD1. Per germline, CDR1 SNHLY and CDR2 FYNNEI. This CDR3 spans 15 amino acids. CDR3: CGIKGQGGFDYGYTF. CDR3 DNA: TGTGGGATAAAGGGACAGGGTGGGTTTGACTATGGCTACACCTTC.

This clone was counted a few times. This rearrangement joins TRBV2 to TRBJ2-7, with D tentatively TRBD2 (5 bases). The germline V and J ends were trimmed by 5 bases and 4 bases, with 15 bases remaining between them. Germline CDR1 reads SNHLY; CDR2 reads FYNNEI. This CDR3 has 14 amino acids. As DNA, the CDR3 is TGTGCCAGCAGTTCTGACCTCGGCGGGTACGAGCAGTACTTC. Translating gives CASSSDLGGYEQYF.

The rearrangement uses TRBV7-2 and TRBJ1-2, with a possible D match to TRBD1 (5 bases). There are 14 residues in the CDR3. The V and J ends lost 2 bases and 5 bases respectively, with 12 bases between them. Germline V lookup: CDR1 SGHTA, CDR2 FQGNSA. CDR3 DNA sequence: TGTGCCAGCAGCTTAACAACAGGATTTTATGGCTACACCTTC. Translated, it gives CASSLTTGFYGYTF.

The chain uses TRBV5-5 and TRBJ1-5; 11 positions match TRBD1. This CDR3 has 17 amino acids. Germline CDR1 reads SGHKS; CDR2 reads YYEKEE (reference sequence). V was pared by 1 base and J by 4 bases, with 7 bases of the junction left unmatched. CDR3 nucleotide sequence: TGTGCCAGCAGCTTGACCGGGACAGGGGGAACAAATCAGCCCCAGCATTTT. It codes for CASSLTGTGGTNQPQHF.

The gene calls are TRBV6-5 and TRBJ1-2, with 7 nucleotides matching TRBD1. V was clipped by 5 bases and J by 8 bases; unmatched bases: 8. The CDR3 has 13 amino acids. Germline CDR1 reads MNHEY; CDR2 reads SVGAGI. The CDR3 coding sequence is TGTGCCAGCAGTACTGACAGGGTTGGGGGCTACACCTTC. Translated, it gives CASSTDRVGGYTF.

The chain combines TRBV9 with TRBJ1-4; no clear D. The length of the CDR3 is 12 residues. V lost 0 bases and J lost 10, with 7 bases in between. Germline V gene sequence: CDR1 SGDLS, CDR2 YYNGEE. The CDR3, as DNA: TGTGCCAGCAGCGTAGACCACAGAAAACTGTTTTTT. It specifies CASSVDHRKLFF.

The V gene is TRBV28, the J gene TRBJ2-7; 13 bases map to TRBD2. CDR1 and CDR2 (germline): MDHEN, SYDVKM. The CDR3 is 16 residues long. V shed 6 bases and J 0 bases; nucleotides not matched to a gene: 5. The CDR3 DNA reads TGTGCCAGCAGCCGGGGACTAGCGGGGAGCTCCTACGAGCAGTACTTC. Amino acids: CASSRGLAGSSYEQYF.

This chain joins TRBV5-4 and TRBJ2-5; 10 bases map to TRBD2. Unmatched junction bases numbered 10, after V lost 3 bases and J lost 5 bases. CDR3 length: 16 amino acids. Germline CDR1 reads SGHNT; CDR2 reads YYREEE (reference sequence). The CDR3 sequence is CASSSPELAGDETQYF. CDR3 nucleotide sequence: TGTGCCAGCAGCTCCCCGGAGCTAGCGGGAGACGAGACCCAGTACTTC.

This chain joins TRBV2 and TRBJ2-2; TRBD2 agrees at 9 bases. Germline assignment: CDR1 SNHLY and CDR2 FYNNEI. The CDR3 extends over 18 amino acids. With V trimmed by 3 bases and J by 6 bases, 14 bases remained unmatched. CDR3 protein: CASSDRVLAGTPAGELFF. The CDR3 DNA follows: TGTGCCAGCAGTGACCGTGTGCTAGCGGGAACCCCGGCCGGGGAGCTGTTTTTT. The complete variable domain, with remaining parts taken from reference TRBV2 and TRBJ2-2, reads EPEVTQTPSHQVTQMGQEVILRCVPISNHLYFYWYRQILGQKVEFLVSFYNNEISEKSEIFDDQFSVERPDGSNFTLKIRSTKLEDSAMYFCASSDRVLAGTPAGELFFGEGSRLTVL.